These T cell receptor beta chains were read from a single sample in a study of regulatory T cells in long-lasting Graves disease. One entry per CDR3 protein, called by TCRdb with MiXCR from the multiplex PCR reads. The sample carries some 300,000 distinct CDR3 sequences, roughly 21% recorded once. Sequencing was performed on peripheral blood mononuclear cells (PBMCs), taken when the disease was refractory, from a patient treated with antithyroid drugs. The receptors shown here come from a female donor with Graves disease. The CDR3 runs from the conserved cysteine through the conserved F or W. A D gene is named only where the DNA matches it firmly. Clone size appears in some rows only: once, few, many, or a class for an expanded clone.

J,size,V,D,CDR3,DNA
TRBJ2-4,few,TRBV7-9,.,CASSLVRDEVAKNIQYF,TGTGCCAGCAGCTTAGTGAGGGACGAGGTGGCCAAAAACATTCAGTACTTC
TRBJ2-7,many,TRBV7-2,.,CASSHRAYEQYF,TGTGCCAGCAGCCATCGGGCCTACGAGCAGTACTTC
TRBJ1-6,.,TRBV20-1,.,CSAREGRNPNSPLHF,TGCAGTGCTAGAGAAGGACGGAACCCAAATTCACCCCTCCACTTT
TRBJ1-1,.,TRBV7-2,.,CASSLAGGFSEAFF,TGTGCCAGCAGCTTAGCTGGAGGCTTCTCTGAAGCTTTCTTT
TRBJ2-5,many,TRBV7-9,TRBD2,CASSLAQRDYLVGDQYF,TGTGCCAGCAGCTTAGCGCAACGGGACTACCTCGTGGGGGACCAGTACTTC
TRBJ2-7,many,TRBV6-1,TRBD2,CASSQAGLADEQYF,TGTGCCAGCAGTCAAGCGGGACTAGCGGACGAGCAGTACTTC
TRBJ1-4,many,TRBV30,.,CAWNRDPEKLFF,TGTGCCTGGAACCGGGACCCTGAAAAACTGTTTTTT
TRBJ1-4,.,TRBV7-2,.,CASSSGDKFNEKLFF,TGTGCCAGCAGCTCAGGGGACAAATTTAATGAAAAACTGTTTTTT
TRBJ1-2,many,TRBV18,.,CASSPGDRYGYTF,TGTGCCAGCTCACCCGGGGACCGCTATGGCTACACCTTC
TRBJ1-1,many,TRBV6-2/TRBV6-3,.,CASSYTEQGTEAFF,TGTGCCAGCAGTTACACGGAGCAGGGCACTGAAGCTTTCTTT
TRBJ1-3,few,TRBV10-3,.,CAISGQSGNTIYF,TGTGCCATCAGTGGACAGTCTGGAAACACCATATATTTT
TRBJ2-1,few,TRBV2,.,CASREPGEQFF,TGTGCCAGCAGAGAACCCGGTGAGCAGTTCTTC
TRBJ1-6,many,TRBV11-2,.,CASSQVEGVSPLHF,TGTGCCAGCAGTCAAGTCGAAGGGGTATCACCCCTCCACTTT
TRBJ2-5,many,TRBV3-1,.,CASSQVETQYF,TGTGCCAGCAGCCAAGTTGAGACCCAGTACTTC
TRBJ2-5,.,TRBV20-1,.,CSAREFYRGETQYF,TGCAGTGCTAGAGAGTTTTATCGGGGAGAGACCCAGTACTTC
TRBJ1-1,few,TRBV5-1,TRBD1,CASSRLSGTVEAFF,TGCGCCAGCAGTCGACTATCCGGGACAGTAGAAGCTTTCTTT
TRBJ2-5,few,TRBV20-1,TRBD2,CSASPSLAGGGGETQYF,TGCAGTGCTAGCCCCTCCCTAGCGGGAGGCGGGGGAGAGACCCAGTACTTC
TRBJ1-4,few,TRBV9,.,CASSVGGGNEKLFF,TGTGCCAGCAGCGTAGGAGGGGGGAATGAAAAACTGTTTTTT
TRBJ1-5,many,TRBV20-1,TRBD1,CSAWTGQGGPVSNQPQHF,TGCAGTGCTTGGACCGGACAGGGGGGCCCCGTTAGCAATCAGCCCCAGCATTTT
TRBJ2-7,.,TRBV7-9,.,CASSPLGVKTYEQYF,TGTGCCAGCAGCCCCCTCGGGGTGAAGACCTACGAGCAGTACTTC
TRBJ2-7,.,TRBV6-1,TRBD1,CASRRGQGVLYEQYF,TGTGCCAGCAGGCGGGGACAGGGGGTCCTCTACGAGCAGTACTTC
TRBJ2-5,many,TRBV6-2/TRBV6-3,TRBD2,CASVSGRRETQYF,TGTGCCAGTGTAAGCGGGAGGAGGGAGACCCAGTACTTC
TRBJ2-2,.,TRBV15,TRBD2,CATREREDTGELFF,TGTGCCACCAGGGAGCGGGAGGATACCGGGGAGCTGTTTTTT
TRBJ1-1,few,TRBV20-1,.,CSARSGFEAFF,TGCAGTGCAAGGTCGGGTTTTGAAGCTTTCTTT
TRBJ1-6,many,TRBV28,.,CASSFWEGFFNSPLHF,TGTGCCAGCAGTTTTTGGGAGGGGTTCTTTAATTCACCCCTCCACTTT
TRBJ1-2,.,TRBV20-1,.,CSADGGAGYGYTF,TGCAGTGCCGATGGGGGGGCGGGCTATGGCTACACCTTC
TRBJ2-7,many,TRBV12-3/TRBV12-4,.,CASSLRQVSDEQYF,TGTGCCAGCAGTTTAAGACAGGTTAGCGACGAGCAGTACTTC
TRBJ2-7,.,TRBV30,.,CAWSEDSYEQYF,TGTGCCTGGAGTGAGGACAGCTACGAGCAGTACTTC
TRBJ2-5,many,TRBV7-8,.,CASSPPWGYQETQYF,TGTGCCAGCAGCCCCCCGTGGGGGTACCAAGAGACCCAGTACTTC
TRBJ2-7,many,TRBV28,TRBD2,CASSLSIGGYEQYF,TGTGCCAGCAGTTTAAGTATCGGGGGGTACGAGCAGTACTTC
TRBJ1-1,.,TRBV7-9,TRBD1,CASSLVEGASTEAFF,TGTGCCAGCAGCTTAGTGGAGGGGGCAAGCACTGAAGCTTTCTTT
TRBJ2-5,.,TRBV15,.,CATSLGGSRAINQETQYF,TGTGCCACCAGCCTAGGGGGGTCCAGGGCAATTAACCAAGAGACCCAGTACTTC
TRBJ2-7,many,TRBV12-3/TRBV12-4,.,CASSLGWAVPDEQYF,TGTGCCAGCAGTTTAGGATGGGCTGTCCCCGACGAGCAGTACTTC
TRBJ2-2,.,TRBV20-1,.,CSAQGPWNTGELFF,TGCAGTGCCCAGGGACCGTGGAACACCGGGGAGCTGTTTTTT
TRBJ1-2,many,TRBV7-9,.,CASSLQTGAYGYTF,TGTGCCAGCAGCTTACAGACAGGCGCCTATGGCTACACCTTC
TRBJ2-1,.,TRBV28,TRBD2,CASSFGGRAYNEQFF,TGTGCCAGCAGTTTTGGCGGGAGGGCCTACAATGAGCAGTTCTTC
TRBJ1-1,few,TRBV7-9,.,CASSNAPTEAFF,TGTGCCAGCAGTAACGCCCCGACTGAAGCTTTCTTT
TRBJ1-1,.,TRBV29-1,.,CSVDTASGLNTEAFF,TGCAGCGTTGATACCGCCAGTGGTTTGAACACTGAAGCTTTCTTT
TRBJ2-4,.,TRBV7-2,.,CASSLVSGSDSGNIQYF,TGTGCCAGCAGCTTAGTGAGTGGTTCGGACTCGGGGAACATTCAGTACTTC
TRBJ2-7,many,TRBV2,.,CASKQGLYEQYF,TGTGCCAGCAAACAGGGACTATACGAGCAGTACTTC
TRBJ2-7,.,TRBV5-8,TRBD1,CASSRTGGDEYEQYF,TGTGCCAGCAGTCGGACAGGGGGCGACGAGTACGAGCAGTACTTC
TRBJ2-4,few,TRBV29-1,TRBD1,CSATGGLGNIQYF,TGCAGCGCGACAGGGGGCTTGGGCAACATTCAGTACTTC
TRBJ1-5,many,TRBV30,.,CAYDGAGQPQHF,TGTGCCTACGACGGGGCTGGGCAGCCCCAGCATTTT
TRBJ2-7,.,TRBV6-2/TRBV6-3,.,CATHKGTNSYEQYF,TGTGCCACTCATAAGGGGACCAACTCCTACGAGCAGTACTTC
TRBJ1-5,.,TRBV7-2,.,CASSLVGIRNQPQHF,TGTGCCAGCAGCTTAGTCGGCATTCGAAATCAGCCCCAGCATTTT
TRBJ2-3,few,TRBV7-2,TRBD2,CASSPRTSGITDTQYF,TGTGCCAGCAGCCCCCGGACTAGCGGGATCACAGATACGCAGTATTTT
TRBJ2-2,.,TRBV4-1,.,CASSQERALFF,TGCGCCAGCAGCCAAGAGCGGGCGCTGTTTTTT
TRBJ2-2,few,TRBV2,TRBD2,CASSRTSGRTSTGELFF,TGTGCCAGCAGTAGGACTAGCGGGAGGACGAGCACCGGGGAGCTGTTTTTT
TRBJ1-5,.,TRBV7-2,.,CASSLQGIEEPQHF,TGTGCCAGCAGCTTGCAGGGGATCGAGGAGCCCCAGCATTTT
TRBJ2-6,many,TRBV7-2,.,CASSLIKSGSFRSGANVLTF,TGTGCCAGCAGCTTAATTAAATCGGGGAGTTTCAGATCTGGGGCCAACGTCCTGACTTTC
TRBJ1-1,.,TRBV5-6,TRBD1,CASSRYDRVWTEAFF,TGTGCCAGCAGCCGATACGACAGGGTTTGGACTGAAGCTTTCTTT
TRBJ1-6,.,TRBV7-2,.,CASSFSTSSYNSPLHF,TGTGCCAGCAGCTTCTCTACGAGCTCCTATAATTCACCCCTCCACTTT